The clone carrying this T cell receptor beta chain was detected a few times. This specimen comes from a study of glioma-infiltrating T cells after dendritic cell vaccination. Study details: Dendritic cells derived from monocytes and pulsed with autologous tumor lysate formed the vaccine.

As to time point: after dendritic cell vaccination, including at tumor progression/relapse. Only patients with spare fresh-frozen tumor and over two years of follow-up were included. The immunoSEQ assay amplified TCRB CDR3 from up to roughly 2 ug DNA. The primer mix had 60 V beta and 13 J beta primers. Sequencing was performed with immunoSEQ multiplex PCR; in TCRdb, only in-frame clones are kept and a portion is missing. The sample consists of roughly 56,000 clones, more than 75% of them appearing once. The receptor was isolated from a human donor with glioblastoma. The input for sequencing was blood, taken after dendritic cell vaccination.

CDR3 coding DNA: TGTGCCAGCAGCCCCCCGATCAGGGGACATACGCAGTATTTT. Protein product: CASSPPIRGHTQYF. The chain joins TRBV28 to TRBJ2-3, with D possibly TRBD1 on 6 matching bases. This CDR3 has 14 amino acids. V was clipped by 6 bases and J by 7 bases, with 17 bases between them. Per germline, CDR1 MDHEN and CDR2 SYDVKM.